The clone carrying this T cell receptor beta chain occurred many times. Antigen unknown. The length of the CDR3 is 11 residues. V dropped 3 bases and J dropped 2 bases, with 2 bases sitting between them. Germline V CDR1 and CDR2: PRHDT, FYEKMQ (reference sequence). The sample comes from a study of CD8 T cells in ankylosing spondylitis. TCRdb used MiXCR to reprocess the 5' RACE reads, holding one entry per CDR3 protein. The table records around 250,000 distinct CDR3 sequences, roughly 10% of them present only once. General study results and limits: For ankylosing spondylitis blood, a TCR beta motif of about eight highly homologous variants appeared characteristic.

This receptor was identified in a male donor with ankylosing spondylitis or in good health (not recorded which). The chain combines TRBV13 with TRBJ2-7, with D hard to call. Sequenced: blood, either unsorted or a sorted T cell fraction (not recorded which). CDR3 residues: CASSFAYEQYF. The CDR3 DNA follows: TGTGCCAGCAGCTTTGCCTACGAGCAGTACTTC.